One sample yielded the 13 T cell receptor beta chains listed below, sequenced in a study of blood T cell repertoires in COVID-19 (dated by TCRdb to about 2020). Receptor amplification or capture employed the immunoSEQ multiplex PCR assay. TCRdb holds this immuneACCESS table with in-frame rearrangements only. Some clones are missing; in checked studies, unresolved V genes explain under half, and the rest has no known cause. In all, the sample holds 110,000 to 150,000 clones, and more than 80% of those were seen once. Clones ranked in the top ten supply approximately 11% of the sample. Sample: peripheral blood. The receptor set was obtained from a woman older than 75 with acute or convalescent COVID-19.

The V call is TRBV6-2 or TRBV6-3, the J call TRBJ2-3; TRBD1 aligns across 7 bases. J was trimmed by 2 bases and V by 4 bases; bases with no gene match: 6. The germline V gene has CDR1 MNHEY and CDR2 SVGEGT. This CDR3 is built from 15 residues. The CDR3 sequence is CASSSQGPATDTQYF. CDR3 coding DNA: TGTGCCAGCAGTTCACAGGGGCCCGCCACAGATACGCAGTATTTT.

A few counts support this clone. The chain joins TRBV20-1 to TRBJ1-2; 8 bases line up with TRBD1. The CDR3 is 14 amino acids. Trimming removed 3 bases from V and 5 bases from J; junction bases left unmatched: 8. Germline V CDR1 and CDR2: DFQATT, SNEGSKA (reference sequence). Written as DNA, the CDR3 is TGCAGTGCTAGTGGTCAGGGGGCAAGGTATGGCTACACCTTC. Amino acids: CSASGQGARYGYTF.

The chain combines TRBV7-2 with TRBJ1-2; 8 bases fit TRBD1. From germline, CDR1 is SGHTA and CDR2 FQGNSA. The V segment lost 4 bases and the J segment 8 bases; nucleotides outside the gene matches: 9. The CDR3 covers 14 residues. The CDR3 loop reads CASSYQTGDGGYTF. The CDR3 nucleotides read TGTGCCAGCAGCTACCAGACAGGGGACGGAGGCTACACCTTC.

The chain couples TRBV7-2 to TRBJ1-3; 8 bases match TRBD1. In germline, CDR1 is SGHTA, CDR2 FQGNSA. Germline trimming cut 5 bases from V and 1 base from J; bases unmatched to any gene: 1. The CDR3 extends over 14 amino acids. CDR3 in amino acids: CASSRDRSGNTIYF. The CDR3 DNA is TGTGCCAGCAGCAGGGACAGGTCTGGAAACACCATATATTTT.

This clone was detected only once. The chain carries TRBV6-2 or TRBV6-3 and TRBJ1-1; maybe TRBD1 (6 bases). CDR3 length equals 12 residues. Trimming stripped 5 bases from V and 10 bases from J, with 14 bases between. CDR1 MNHEY and CDR2 SVGEGT come from the germline V gene. CDR3: CASSTGTIAAFF. The CDR3 bases are TGTGCCAGCAGTACAGGGACAATCGCAGCTTTCTTT.

The chain combines TRBV6-1 with TRBJ1-1; a weak D match, TRBD1 (6 bases). Germline V gene sequence: CDR1 MNHNS, CDR2 SASEGT. The CDR3 length is 16 residues. The V end lost 4 bases, the J end lost 4 bases, and 19 bases lay between the germline ends. The CDR3: CASSARGGLDGTEAFF. DNA for the CDR3: TGTGCCAGCAGTGCCCGGGGGGGCTTAGATGGCACTGAAGCTTTCTTT.

The CDR3: CASSLPGSKGAEAFF. The CDR3 DNA reads as TGTGCCAGCAGCCTGCCGGGATCTAAGGGCGCTGAAGCTTTCTTT. The chain uses TRBV5-6 and TRBJ1-1; no clear D gene. This CDR3 contains 15 residues. The germline gives CDR1 SGHDT, CDR2 YYEEEE. V was trimmed by 4 bases and J by 6 bases, leaving 19 bases between them.

This clone occurred once. CDR3 in amino acids: CASSEGGTGLRGYTF. The CDR3 nucleotides are TGTGCCAGCAGTGAAGGGGGGACAGGACTTCGTGGCTACACCTTC. The chain employs TRBV6-1 and TRBJ1-2; 8 nucleotides match TRBD1. Germline loops: CDR1 MNHNS, CDR2 SASEGT. CDR3 size: 15 residues. Trimming took 1 base from V and 7 from J; bases not matched to a gene: 8.

V is TRBV27 and J is TRBJ2-7, with TRBD1 as a possible D gene (6 bases). The germline CDR1 and CDR2 sequences are MNHEY and SMNVEV (reference sequence). This CDR3 region has 15 residues. V lost 3 bases and J 0 bases, leaving 12 bases between the germline ends. CDR3 in amino acids: CASSFLGQNSYEQYF. Written as DNA, the CDR3 is TGTGCCAGCAGTTTCCTCGGACAGAACTCCTACGAGCAGTACTTC.

A single count supports this clone. V usage is TRBV9 and J usage is TRBJ2-1; TRBD2 aligns across 8 bases. The junction had 3 bases not matched to a gene; V was cut back by 3 bases and J by 1 base. CDR1 is SGDLS, CDR2 YYNGEE, per germline. The CDR3 sequence is 15 residues long. The CDR3 bases are TGTGCCAGCAGCGCCGGGGGGGCTTCCTACAATGAGCAGTTCTTC. Protein product: CASSAGGASYNEQFF.

The J gene is TRBJ2-5, the V gene TRBV18; D might be TRBD2 (6 bases). The length of the CDR3 is 16 residues. CDR1 and CDR2 (germline): KGHSH, LQKENI. V lost 2 bases to trimming and J lost 5 bases, with 18 bases between them. CDR3 nucleotide sequence: TGTGCCAGCTCACCATCATGGGACGGGGGAGAGGAGACCCAGTACTTC. It specifies CASSPSWDGGEETQYF.

The genes are TRBV18 and TRBJ1-2; D gene unclear. Trimming shortened V by 5 bases and J by 4 bases, and 8 bases separated the two germline ends. Germline lookup yields CDR1 KGHSH and CDR2 LQKENI. The CDR3 runs to 12 residues. The CDR3 DNA sequence: TGTGCCAGCTCAGGGTACAGCTATGGCTACACCTTC. It is translated as CASSGYSYGYTF.

The chain recombines TRBV6-2 or TRBV6-3 with TRBJ1-2; 8 nucleotides align to TRBD1. The CDR3 is made up of 15 amino acids. With V trimmed by 4 bases and J by 5 bases, 9 bases remained unmatched. CDR1 and CDR2 (germline): MNHEY, SVGEGT. The chain's CDR3 is CASSFPGGDGYGYTF. CDR3 nucleotides: TGTGCCAGCAGTTTCCCAGGGGGCGACGGGTATGGCTACACCTTC.